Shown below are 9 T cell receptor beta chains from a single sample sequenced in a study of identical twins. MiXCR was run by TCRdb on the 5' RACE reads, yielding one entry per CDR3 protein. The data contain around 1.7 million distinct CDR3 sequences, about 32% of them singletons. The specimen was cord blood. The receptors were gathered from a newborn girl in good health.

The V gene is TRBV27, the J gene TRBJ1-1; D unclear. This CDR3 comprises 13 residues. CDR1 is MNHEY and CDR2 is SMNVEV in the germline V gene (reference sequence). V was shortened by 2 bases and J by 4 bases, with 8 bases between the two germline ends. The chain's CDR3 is CASSLGRFTEAFF. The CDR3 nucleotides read TGTGCCAGCAGTTTAGGGCGGTTCACTGAAGCTTTCTTT.

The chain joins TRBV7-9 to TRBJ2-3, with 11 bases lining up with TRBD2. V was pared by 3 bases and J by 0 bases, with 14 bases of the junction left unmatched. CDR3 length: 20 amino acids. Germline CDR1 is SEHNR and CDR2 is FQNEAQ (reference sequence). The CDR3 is CASSLDRRLAGSYSTDTQYF. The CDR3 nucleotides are TGTGCCAGCAGCTTGGACCGAAGACTAGCGGGAAGTTATAGCACAGATACGCAGTATTTT.

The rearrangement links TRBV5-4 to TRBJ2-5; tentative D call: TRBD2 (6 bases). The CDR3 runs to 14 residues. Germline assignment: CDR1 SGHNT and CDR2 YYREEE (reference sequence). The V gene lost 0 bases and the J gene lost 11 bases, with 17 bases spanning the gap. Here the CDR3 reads CASSLDREFNEQYF. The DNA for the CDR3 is TGTGCCAGCAGCTTGGACCGGGAGTTCAATGAGCAGTACTTC.

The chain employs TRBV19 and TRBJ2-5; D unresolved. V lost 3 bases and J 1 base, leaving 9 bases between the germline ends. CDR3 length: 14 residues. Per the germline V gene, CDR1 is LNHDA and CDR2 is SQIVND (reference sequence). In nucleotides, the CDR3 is TGTGCCAGTAGTATCTCGGCAGTCCAAGAGACCCAGTACTTC. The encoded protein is CASSISAVQETQYF. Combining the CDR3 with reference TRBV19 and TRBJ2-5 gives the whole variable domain DGGITQSPKYLFRKEGQNVTLSCEQNLNHDAMYWYRQDPGQGLRLIYYSQIVNDFQKGDIAEGYSVSREKKESFPLTVTSAQKNPTAFYLCASSISAVQETQYFGPGTRLLVL.

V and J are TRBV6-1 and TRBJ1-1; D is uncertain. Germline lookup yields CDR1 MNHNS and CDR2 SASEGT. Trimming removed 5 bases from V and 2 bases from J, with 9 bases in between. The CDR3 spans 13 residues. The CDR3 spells CASSKERNTEAFF. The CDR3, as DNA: TGTGCCAGCAGTAAAGAAAGAAACACTGAAGCTTTCTTT.

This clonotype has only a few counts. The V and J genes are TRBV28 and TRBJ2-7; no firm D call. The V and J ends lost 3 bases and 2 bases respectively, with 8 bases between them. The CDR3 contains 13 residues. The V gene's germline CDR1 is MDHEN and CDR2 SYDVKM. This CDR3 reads CASSFNLAYEQYF. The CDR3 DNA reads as TGTGCCAGCAGTTTTAATTTAGCCTACGAGCAGTACTTC. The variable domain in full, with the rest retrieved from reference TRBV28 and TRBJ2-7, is DVKVTQSSRYLVKRTGEKVFLECVQDMDHENMFWYRQDPGLGLRLIYFSYDVKMKEKGDIPEGYSVSREKKERFSLILESASTNQTSMYLCASSFNLAYEQYFGPGTRLTVT.

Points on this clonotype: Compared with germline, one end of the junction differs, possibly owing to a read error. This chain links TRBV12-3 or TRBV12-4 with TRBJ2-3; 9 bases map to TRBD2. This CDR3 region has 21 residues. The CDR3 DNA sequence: TGTGCCAGCAGTTTATACAGGGTCAGGCTAGCGGGGCGCTCAACCACAGATGCGCAGTATTTT. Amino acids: CASSLYRVRLAGRSTTDAQYF.

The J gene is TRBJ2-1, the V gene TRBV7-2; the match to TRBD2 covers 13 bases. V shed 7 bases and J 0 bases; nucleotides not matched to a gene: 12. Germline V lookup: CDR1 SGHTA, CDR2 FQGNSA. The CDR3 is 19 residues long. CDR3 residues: CASTSGLAGVLSSYNEQFF. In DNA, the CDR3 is TGTGCCAGCACCTCTGGACTAGCGGGGGTCCTGAGCTCCTACAATGAGCAGTTCTTC.

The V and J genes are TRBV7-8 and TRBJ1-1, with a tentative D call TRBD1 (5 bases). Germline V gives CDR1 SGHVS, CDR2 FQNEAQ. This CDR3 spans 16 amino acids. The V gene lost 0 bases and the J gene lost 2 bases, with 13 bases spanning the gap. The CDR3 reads CASSLARGPLNTEAFF. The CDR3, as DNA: TGTGCCAGCAGCTTAGCCCGGGGCCCCTTAAACACTGAAGCTTTCTTT.